Listed below are T cell receptor beta chains from one sample, sequenced in a study of T cell responses to AZD1222 COVID-19 vaccine. Clones were sequenced by immunoSEQ multiplex PCR, and TCRdb holds only the in-frame ones, with some missing. This sample has under 150,000 clones, with approximately 90% found just once. The sample here was peripheral blood, taken 28 days after the second AZD1222 dose. All receptors derive from an adult who received the AZD1222 COVID-19 vaccine. CDR3s include the opening cysteine and the closing phenylalanine or tryptophan. Fields, in order: D gene, clone size, J gene, V gene, CDR3 DNA, CDR3 protein. D genes are given only for firm matches. The size entry is marked missing in some rows and otherwise reads once, few, many or a size class.

D gene: NA
clone size: NA
J gene: TRBJ1-1
V gene: TRBV5-1
CDR3 DNA: TGCGCCAGCAGCCCGTTGCGGGGGCACACTGAAGCTTTCTTT
CDR3 protein: CASSPLRGHTEAFF

D gene: TRBD1
clone size: NA
J gene: TRBJ1-4
V gene: TRBV6-6
CDR3 DNA: TGTGCCAGCAGCCGACAGGGAATAGAGGAAAAACTGTTTTTT
CDR3 protein: CASSRQGIEEKLFF

D gene: NA
clone size: NA
J gene: TRBJ2-3
V gene: TRBV11-2
CDR3 DNA: TGTGCCAGCCGGGGTTCCGGAGATACGCAGTATTTT
CDR3 protein: CASRGSGDTQYF

D gene: TRBD2
clone size: NA
J gene: TRBJ2-5
V gene: TRBV9
CDR3 DNA: TGTGCCAGCAGCGGGCCTTGGGCGGGGGGCGAAGAGACCCAGTACTTC
CDR3 protein: CASSGPWAGGEETQYF

D gene: TRBD2
clone size: NA
J gene: TRBJ2-7
V gene: TRBV6-5
CDR3 DNA: TGTGCCAGCATCAAAGCGGGAGCCGTCTACGAGCAGTACTTC
CDR3 protein: CASIKAGAVYEQYF

D gene: NA
clone size: NA
J gene: TRBJ1-2
V gene: TRBV5-5
CDR3 DNA: TGTGCCAGCAGCTTGGCAGCGGACAGCCACAACTTGGGCTACACCTTC
CDR3 protein: CASSLAADSHNLGYTF

D gene: TRBD1
clone size: NA
J gene: TRBJ1-2
V gene: TRBV7-6
CDR3 DNA: TGTGCCAGCAGCTCGGGGGCCGGGACAGGAGGCGGCTACACCTTC
CDR3 protein: CASSSGAGTGGGYTF

D gene: NA
clone size: NA
J gene: TRBJ2-7
V gene: TRBV6-5
CDR3 DNA: TGTGCCAGCAGTTCAGGGTCGGTCTACGAGCAGTACTTC
CDR3 protein: CASSSGSVYEQYF

D gene: TRBD1
clone size: NA
J gene: TRBJ1-1
V gene: TRBV6-1
CDR3 DNA: TGTGCCAGCAGTGAGGAAATAACAGGGGGCGGGAACACTGAAGCTTTCTTT
CDR3 protein: CASSEEITGGGNTEAFF

D gene: NA
clone size: NA
J gene: TRBJ1-2
V gene: TRBV29-1
CDR3 DNA: TGCAGCGTCGATAGGGACAAGTCATATGGCTACACCTTC
CDR3 protein: CSVDRDKSYGYTF

D gene: TRBD2
clone size: NA
J gene: TRBJ2-1
V gene: TRBV9
CDR3 DNA: TGTGCCAGCAGCGTAGCTGCGGGCGGGGGGCAACATGAGCAGTTCTTC
CDR3 protein: CASSVAAGGGQHEQFF

D gene: NA
clone size: NA
J gene: TRBJ2-5
V gene: TRBV28
CDR3 DNA: TGTGCCTCAAGGGCCCAAGAGACCCAGTACTTC
CDR3 protein: CASRAQETQYF

D gene: NA
clone size: few
J gene: TRBJ2-5
V gene: TRBV18
CDR3 DNA: TGTGCCAGCTCACTGCTAATGGGAGAAGAGACCCAGTACTTC
CDR3 protein: CASSLLMGEETQYF

D gene: NA
clone size: NA
J gene: TRBJ1-5
V gene: TRBV12-3/TRBV12-4
CDR3 DNA: TGTGCCAGCAGTTGGACCCGGAATCAGCCCCAGCATTTT
CDR3 protein: CASSWTRNQPQHF

D gene: TRBD1
clone size: NA
J gene: TRBJ1-1
V gene: TRBV5-1
CDR3 DNA: TGCGCCAGCAGCTTGAGCGTAGCAGGGGGTAAGGGCACTGAAGCTTTCTTT
CDR3 protein: CASSLSVAGGKGTEAFF

D gene: NA
clone size: NA
J gene: TRBJ2-1
V gene: TRBV5-8
CDR3 DNA: TGTGCCAGCAGCTTGGTCCTCGGTCCGAGCTCCTACAATGAGCAGTTCTTC
CDR3 protein: CASSLVLGPSSYNEQFF